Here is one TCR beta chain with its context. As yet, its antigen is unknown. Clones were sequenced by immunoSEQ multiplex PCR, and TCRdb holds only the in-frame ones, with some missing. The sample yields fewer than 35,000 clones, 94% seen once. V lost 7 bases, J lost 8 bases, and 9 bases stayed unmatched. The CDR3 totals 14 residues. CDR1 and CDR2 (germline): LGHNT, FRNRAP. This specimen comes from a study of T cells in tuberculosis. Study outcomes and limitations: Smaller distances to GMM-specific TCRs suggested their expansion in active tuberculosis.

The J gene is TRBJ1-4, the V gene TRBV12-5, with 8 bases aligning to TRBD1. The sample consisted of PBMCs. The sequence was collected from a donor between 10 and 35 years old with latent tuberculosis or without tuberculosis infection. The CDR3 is CASDGTGGEEKLFF. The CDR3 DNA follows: TGTGCTAGTGACGGTACAGGGGGAGAAGAAAAACTGTTTTTT.